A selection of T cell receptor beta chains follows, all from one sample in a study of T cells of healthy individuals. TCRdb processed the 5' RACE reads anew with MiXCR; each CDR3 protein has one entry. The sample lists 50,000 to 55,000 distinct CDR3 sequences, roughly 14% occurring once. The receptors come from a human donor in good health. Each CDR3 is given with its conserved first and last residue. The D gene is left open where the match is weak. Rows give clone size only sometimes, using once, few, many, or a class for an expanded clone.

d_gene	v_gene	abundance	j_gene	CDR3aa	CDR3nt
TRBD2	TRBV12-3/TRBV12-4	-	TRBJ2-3	CASSPTTSGRTDTQYF	TGTGCCAGCAGTCCAACTACTAGCGGGAGAACAGATACGCAGTATTTT
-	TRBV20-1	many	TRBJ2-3	CSARRVGQGMTDTQYF	TGCAGTGCTAGACGGGTCGGGCAGGGTATGACAGATACGCAGTATTTT
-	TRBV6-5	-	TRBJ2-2	CASRLPDTGELFF	TGTGCCAGCAGACTCCCCGACACCGGGGAGCTGTTTTTT
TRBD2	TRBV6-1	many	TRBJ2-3	CASRNSGRAGGTDTQYF	TGTGCCAGCAGAAATAGCGGGAGGGCCGGAGGCACAGATACGCAGTATTTT
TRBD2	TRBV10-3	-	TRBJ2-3	CAISGLAGTTDTQYF	TGTGCCATCAGTGGACTAGCGGGGACCACAGATACGCAGTATTTT
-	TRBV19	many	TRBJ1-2	CASSIEKNYGYTF	TGTGCCAGTAGTATAGAGAAGAACTATGGCTACACCTTC
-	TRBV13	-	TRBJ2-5	CASSLVGGEETQYF	TGTGCCAGCAGCTTAGTTGGCGGGGAAGAGACCCAGTACTTC
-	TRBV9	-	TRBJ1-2	CASSVGRGILNYGYTF	TGTGCCAGCAGCGTGGGGAGGGGAATCCTCAACTATGGCTACACCTTC
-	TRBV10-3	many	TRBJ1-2	CAISESRSDNYGYTF	TGTGCCATCAGTGAGTCTCGATCAGATAACTATGGCTACACCTTC
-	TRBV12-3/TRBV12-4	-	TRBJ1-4	CASSLIATNEKLFF	TGTGCCAGCAGTTTAATTGCCACAAATGAAAAACTGTTTTTT
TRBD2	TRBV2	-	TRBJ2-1	CASSEVLLAANEQFF	TGTGCCAGCAGTGAAGTTCTCCTAGCGGCTAATGAGCAGTTCTTC
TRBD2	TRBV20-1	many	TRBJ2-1	CSAIPAAGGYNEQFF	TGCAGTGCTATCCCTGCCGCGGGGGGGTACAATGAGCAGTTCTTC
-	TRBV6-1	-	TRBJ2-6	CASSEALRGPGSGANVLTF	TGTGCCAGCAGTGAAGCGCTTCGGGGTCCGGGCTCTGGGGCCAACGTCCTGACTTTC
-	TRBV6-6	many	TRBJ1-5	CASSYSWGGQEQPQHF	TGTGCCAGCAGTTACTCATGGGGGGGCCAGGAACAGCCCCAGCATTTT
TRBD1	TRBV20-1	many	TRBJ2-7	CSFRQGVGEQYF	TGCAGTTTCCGACAGGGGGTAGGCGAGCAGTACTTC
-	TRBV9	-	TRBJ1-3	CASSVDSGNTIYF	TGTGCCAGCAGCGTGGACTCTGGAAACACCATATATTTT
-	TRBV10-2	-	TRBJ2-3	CASGLVGRQDTQYF	TGCGCCAGCGGATTAGTGGGACGACAAGATACGCAGTATTTT
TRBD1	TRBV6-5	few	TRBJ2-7	CASRRGQGIAYEQYF	TGTGCCAGCAGGCGTGGACAGGGGATCGCCTACGAGCAGTACTTC
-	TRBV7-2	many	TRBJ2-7	CASSLSGDNEQYF	TGTGCCAGCAGCTTATCAGGGGACAACGAGCAGTACTTC
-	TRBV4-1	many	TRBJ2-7	CASSSRFPGNYEQYF	TGCGCCAGCAGCTCAAGATTTCCGGGAAACTACGAGCAGTACTTC
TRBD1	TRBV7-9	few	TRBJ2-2	CASSSGTGETGELFF	TGTGCCAGCAGCTCCGGGACAGGGGAAACCGGGGAGCTGTTTTTT
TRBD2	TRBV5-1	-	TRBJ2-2	CASSNTSGRSYLGELFF	TGCGCCAGCAGCAACACTAGCGGGAGGTCCTACCTGGGGGAGCTGTTTTTT
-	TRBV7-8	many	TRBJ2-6	CASSRDPLSGANVLTF	TGTGCCAGCAGCCGGGACCCCCTCTCTGGGGCCAACGTCCTGACTTTC
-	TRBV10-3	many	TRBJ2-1	CAISEGRDVMGF	TGTGCCATCAGTGAGGGCAGGGATGTAATGGGCTTC